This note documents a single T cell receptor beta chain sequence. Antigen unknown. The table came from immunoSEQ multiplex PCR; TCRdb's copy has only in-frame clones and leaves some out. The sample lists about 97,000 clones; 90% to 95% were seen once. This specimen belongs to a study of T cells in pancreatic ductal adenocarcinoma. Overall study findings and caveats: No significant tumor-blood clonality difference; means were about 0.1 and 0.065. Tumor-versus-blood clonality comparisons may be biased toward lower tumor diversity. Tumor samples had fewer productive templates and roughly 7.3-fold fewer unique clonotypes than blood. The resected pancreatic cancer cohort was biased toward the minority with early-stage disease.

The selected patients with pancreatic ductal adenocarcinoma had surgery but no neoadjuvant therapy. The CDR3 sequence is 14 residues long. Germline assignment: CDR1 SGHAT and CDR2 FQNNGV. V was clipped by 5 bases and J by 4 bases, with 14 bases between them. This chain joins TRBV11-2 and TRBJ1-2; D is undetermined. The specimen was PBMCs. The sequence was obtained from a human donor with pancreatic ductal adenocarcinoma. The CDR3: CASSPQTEAYGYTF. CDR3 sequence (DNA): TGTGCCAGCAGCCCTCAGACTGAGGCCTATGGCTACACCTTC. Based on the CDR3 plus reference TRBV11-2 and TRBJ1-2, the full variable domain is EAGVAQSPRYKIIEKRQSVAFWCNPISGHATLYWYQQILGQGPKLLIQFQNNGVVDDSQLPKDRFSAERLKGVDSTLKIQPAKLEDSAVYLCASSPQTEAYGYTFGSGTRLTVV.